This T cell receptor beta chain was profiled in a study of regulatory T cells in long-lasting Graves disease. This clonotype came up many times. The germline V gene has CDR1 DFQATT and CDR2 SNEGSKA (reference sequence). This CDR3 has 13 amino acids. V shed 3 bases and J shed 8 bases, with 16 bases lying between them. This sample's time point: persistent/refractory GD, antithyroid drugs over 5 years with positive TRAb. After RNA was extracted from PBMCs, the TCR library was made from it. An endocrinology department in Xi'an, China, supplied the patients. A blood draw put about 9 milliliters of peripheral blood into EDTA tubes. Relying on iRepertoire HTBI primers and Arm-PCR of CDR3 regions, the team built TCR beta libraries. TCRdb analysed the multiplex PCR reads with MiXCR anew, one entry per CDR3 protein. The sample yields around 510,000 distinct CDR3 sequences, around 20% seen once.

The origin of this receptor is a female donor with Graves disease. Specimen: peripheral blood mononuclear cells (PBMCs), collected when the disease was refractory, from a patient treated with antithyroid drugs. The chain combines TRBV20-1 with TRBJ1-1; D gene unclear. The DNA for the CDR3 is TGCAGTGCTAGGATGCTGGGGTCCTCGGAAGCTTTCTTT. Translating gives CSARMLGSSEAFF.